The source of this TCR beta chain is a study of control samples from healthy donors and cancer patients. Trimming took off 1 base at V and 7 bases at J, with 4 bases between the two ends. Germline CDR1 reads MNHNS; CDR2 reads SASEGT. This CDR3 comprises 12 residues. The protocol was immunoSEQ multiplex PCR, while the TCRdb copy is restricted to in-frame clones and leaves out a portion. The top ten clones hold around 2.5% of a sample with about 130,000 clones, 80% to 95% of them seen once. The sequence derives from a young man in good health. The chain has TRBV6-1 and TRBJ1-4; the D is unclear. What was sequenced was blood. The CDR3 nucleotides read TGTGCCAGCAGTGAAGAGGGTGAAAAACTGTTTTTT. It is translated as CASSEEGEKLFF.